The 24 T cell receptor beta chains in this list originate from one sample, sequenced in a study of blood T cell repertoires in COVID-19. Only in-frame clones appear in the TCRdb table, and some are missing; sequencing was by immunoSEQ multiplex PCR. The sample lists 130,000 to 150,000 clones, approximately 80% occurring once. The sequenced sample consisted of peripheral blood. These receptor sequences come from a woman at least 80 years old in a cohort sampled during active or convalescent COVID-19.

This clone was found a few times. The rearrangement joins TRBV7-2 to TRBJ2-5; 7 bases agree with TRBD1. Germline CDR1 reads SGHTA; CDR2 reads FQGNSA. Losses at the gene ends were 5 bases for V and 1 base for J; bases not matched to a gene: 4. This CDR3 spans 14 amino acids. CDR3 bases: TGTGCCAGCAGCCGCGGACAGGTCCAAGAGACCCAGTACTTC. Translating it yields CASSRGQVQETQYF.

The chain employs TRBV7-2 and TRBJ1-5, with 9 nucleotides matching TRBD1. The V gene's germline CDR1 is SGHTA and CDR2 FQGNSA. Germline trimming cut 4 bases from V and 0 bases from J; bases unmatched to any gene: 1. The CDR3 is 15 residues long. The CDR3 nucleotides read TGTGCCAGCAGCTCACAGGGGGCTAGCAATCAGCCCCAGCATTTT. Translating gives CASSSQGASNQPQHF.

The chain uses TRBV19 and TRBJ1-4, with 7 bases aligning to TRBD1. The V and J ends lost 4 bases and 4 bases, in that order; junction bases with no gene match: 0. CDR1 is LNHDA and CDR2 is SQIVND in the germline V gene (reference sequence). The length of the CDR3 is 13 residues. CDR3 in DNA: TGTGCCAGTAGTAGACAGGGTAATGAAAAACTGTTTTTT. As protein: CASSRQGNEKLFF.

The V and J genes are TRBV5-1 and TRBJ1-4; 9 positions match TRBD1. This CDR3 comprises 15 residues. Looked up from germline, CDR1 is SGHRS and CDR2 is YFSETQ. V gave up 4 bases and J gave up 8 bases; unmatched junction bases: 9. The CDR3 sequence: CASSPGQGLGEKLFF. The CDR3 DNA reads as TGCGCCAGCAGCCCCGGACAGGGGCTGGGAGAAAAACTGTTTTTT.

This clone has a handful of counts. The chain employs TRBV7-9 and TRBJ2-7; 10 bases align to TRBD2. The germline CDR1 and CDR2 sequences are SEHNR and FQNEAQ (reference sequence). V was clipped by 6 bases and J by 5 bases; unmatched bases: 10. The CDR3 runs to 15 residues. As DNA, the CDR3 is TGTGCCAGCAGTCGCGGGACTAGCGAATACCACGAGCAGTACTTC. It is translated as CASSRGTSEYHEQYF. The whole variable domain, remainder taken from reference TRBV7-9 and TRBJ2-7, is DTGVSQNPRHKITKRGQNVTFRCDPISEHNRLYWYRQTLGQGPEFLTYFQNEAQLEKSRLLSDRFSAERPKGSFSTLEIQRTEQGDSAMYLCASSRGTSEYHEQYFGPGTRLTVT.

V is TRBV28 and J is TRBJ2-5; TRBD2 agrees at 9 bases. V lost 3 bases to trimming and J lost 4 bases; unmatched junction nucleotides: 6. The CDR3 extends over 15 amino acids. CDR1 is MDHEN and CDR2 is SYDVKM in the germline V gene. CDR3 sequence (DNA): TGTGCCAGCAGTTTTCGCCTAGCGGGGAGAGAGACCCAGTACTTC. Translated, it gives CASSFRLAGRETQYF.

This rearrangement joins TRBV6-5 to TRBJ2-4; D is possibly TRBD2 (5 bases). This CDR3 has 14 residues. V was clipped by 7 bases and J by 0 bases, with 10 bases between them. Germline assignment: CDR1 MNHEY and CDR2 SVGAGI. The CDR3 DNA reads as TGTGCCAGCAAGGAGAGGGTAGCCAAAAACATTCAGTACTTC. Its protein is CASKERVAKNIQYF.

The chain has TRBV9 and TRBJ2-2; weak D call: TRBD2 (6 bases). The germline CDR1 and CDR2 sequences are SGDLS and YYNGEE. The CDR3 length is 15 residues. Trimming removed 0 bases at V and 4 bases at J, with 10 bases between. This CDR3 is CASSVDVGGTGELFF. The DNA for the CDR3 is TGTGCCAGCAGCGTAGACGTGGGAGGCACCGGGGAGCTGTTTTTT.

The chain couples TRBV7-9 to TRBJ1-1; 7 bases map to TRBD1. The CDR3 is 13 residues long. Germline trimming cut 1 base from V and 9 bases from J; bases unmatched to any gene: 5. The germline V gene has CDR1 SEHNR and CDR2 FQNEAQ (reference sequence). CDR3 residues: CASSLGERGQAFF. The CDR3 DNA reads as TGTGCCAGCAGCTTAGGTGAAAGGGGGCAAGCTTTCTTT. The variable domain in full, completed from reference TRBV7-9 and TRBJ1-1, reads DTGVSQNPRHKITKRGQNVTFRCDPISEHNRLYWYRQTLGQGPEFLTYFQNEAQLEKSRLLSDRFSAERPKGSFSTLEIQRTEQGDSAMYLCASSLGERGQAFFGQGTRLTVV.

The rearrangement joins TRBV3-1 (or the pseudogene TRBV3-2) to TRBJ1-5; D call uncertain. Per germline, CDR1 LGHDT and CDR2 YNNKEL (reference sequence). V was clipped by 1 base and J by 7 bases, with 8 bases between them. The CDR3 totals 13 residues. The CDR3 reads CASSQGSGQPQHF. The DNA for the CDR3 is TGTGCCAGCAGCCAAGGTTCGGGGCAGCCCCAGCATTTT.

V is TRBV5-1 and J is TRBJ2-1; 8 bases map to TRBD1. This CDR3 region has 14 residues. In germline, CDR1 is SGHRS, CDR2 YFSETQ. The J segment lost 7 bases and the V segment lost 0 bases, leaving 3 bases of the junction unmatched. The CDR3: CASSLAGQVNEQFF. The CDR3 DNA is TGCGCCAGCAGCTTGGCGGGACAGGTGAATGAGCAGTTCTTC.

The rearrangement links TRBV7-3 to TRBJ2-1, with a possible D match to TRBD2 (5 bases). Trimming pared 5 bases from V and 7 bases from J, leaving 15 bases between. This CDR3 region has 14 residues. Germline V CDR1 and CDR2: SGHTA, FQGTGA. Written as DNA, the CDR3 is TGTGCCAGCAGCCTCGGGAAGCCCGGGAATGAGCAGTTCTTC. Protein product: CASSLGKPGNEQFF. The full variable domain, rest sourced from reference TRBV7-3 and TRBJ2-1, is GAGVSQTPSNKVTEKGKYVELRCDPISGHTALYWYRQSLGQGPEFLIYFQGTGAADDSGLPNDRFFAVRPEGSVSTLKIQRTERGDSAVYLCASSLGKPGNEQFFGPGTRLTVL.

This chain joins TRBV18 and TRBJ2-1; TRBD1 matches at 8 bases. The CDR3 spans 14 residues. Germline V gives CDR1 KGHSH, CDR2 LQKENI. J lost 6 bases, V lost 6 bases, and 7 bases had no gene match. In DNA form, the CDR3 reads TGTGCCAGCTCCAGGGGGCAGGGTGGCAATGAGCAGTTCTTC. It specifies CASSRGQGGNEQFF.

This rearrangement joins TRBV28 to TRBJ1-3, with 7 nucleotides matching TRBD1. With V trimmed by 6 bases and J by 1 base, 9 bases remained unmatched. This CDR3 has 16 residues. CDR1 is MDHEN, CDR2 SYDVKM, per germline. CDR3 bases: TGTGCCAGCAGCTCCCAGGGGGGCGCTTCTGGAAACACCATATATTTT. Its translation: CASSSQGGASGNTIYF.

Comment on this clone: The identical CDR3 is also encoded by other nucleotide sequences in the sample. CDR3 sequence: CASSTRDTNYGYTF. CDR3 in DNA: TGTGCCAGCAGTACGCGAGACACTAACTATGGCTACACCTTC. The rearrangement joins TRBV27 to TRBJ1-2, with D unresolved. Germline V gene sequence: CDR1 MNHEY, CDR2 SMNVEV (reference sequence). The CDR3 has 14 amino acids. Trimming removed 5 bases at V and 0 bases at J, with 10 bases between.

This rearrangement joins TRBV5-3 to TRBJ2-3; 8 positions agree with TRBD1. TRBV5-3 is marked as an open reading frame, function uncertain. Trimming cost V 4 bases and J 2 bases; bases outside gene matches: 6. CDR3 length equals 15 residues. CDR3 in amino acids: CARSQGQGITDTQYF. DNA for the CDR3: TGTGCCAGAAGCCAAGGACAGGGAATCACAGATACGCAGTATTTT.

This clone came up a few times. The rearrangement uses TRBV18 and TRBJ1-1; D possibly corresponds to TRBD1 (5 bases). The CDR3 sequence is 14 residues long. The germline V and J ends were trimmed by 3 bases and 1 base, with 9 bases remaining between them. Germline-derived CDR1 and CDR2 are KGHSH and LQKENI. CDR3 in amino acids: CASSPGRANTEAFF. The CDR3 DNA reads as TGTGCCAGCTCACCGGGCAGGGCGAACACTGAAGCTTTCTTT.

The V call is TRBV6-5, the J call TRBJ1-4; 9 bases line up with TRBD1. The CDR3 runs to 15 residues. With V trimmed by 0 bases and J by 8 bases, 4 bases remained unmatched. Germline CDR1 MNHEY, CDR2 SVGAGI. In DNA form, the CDR3 reads TGTGCCAGCAGTTACTCGGGACAGGGCCTCGAAAAACTGTTTTTT. The encoded protein is CASSYSGQGLEKLFF.

The J gene is TRBJ2-5, the V gene TRBV3-1 (or the pseudogene TRBV3-2); a possible D gene is TRBD2 (5 bases). Germline lookup yields CDR1 LGHDT and CDR2 YNNKEL (reference sequence). V shed 3 bases and J shed 5 bases, with 10 bases lying between them. The CDR3 runs to 13 residues. CDR3 residues: CASSQGSGETQYF. The DNA of the CDR3 is TGTGCCAGCAGCCAGGGATCGGGGGAGACCCAGTACTTC.

This rearrangement joins TRBV5-1 to TRBJ1-1; 9 nucleotides match TRBD1. The CDR3 runs to 12 residues. Losses at the gene ends were 4 bases for V and 9 bases for J; bases not matched to a gene: 4. From germline, CDR1 is SGHRS and CDR2 YFSETQ. In DNA, the CDR3 is TGCGCCAGCAGCGCCGGGACAGGGAAAGCTTTCTTT. It is translated as CASSAGTGKAFF. The whole variable domain, filled in from reference TRBV5-1 and TRBJ1-1, reads KAGVTQTPRYLIKTRGQQVTLSCSPISGHRSVSWYQQTPGQGLQFLFEYFSETQRNKGNFPGRFSGRQFSNSRSEMNVSTLELGDSALYLCASSAGTGKAFFGQGTRLTVV.

This chain connects TRBV19 to TRBJ1-1; a possible D gene is TRBD1 (5 bases). The germline V gene has CDR1 LNHDA and CDR2 SQIVND (reference sequence). V lost 3 bases and J lost 1, with 30 bases in between. The CDR3 is 21 amino acids. Here the CDR3 DNA reads TGTGCCAGTAGTATCTCACCGGACGATATCACAGGAGGGAGCAGGAACACTGAAGCTTTCTTT. It encodes CASSISPDDITGGSRNTEAFF. Complete variable domain (other parts from reference TRBV19 and TRBJ1-1): DGGITQSPKYLFRKEGQNVTLSCEQNLNHDAMYWYRQDPGQGLRLIYYSQIVNDFQKGDIAEGYSVSREKKESFPLTVTSAQKNPTAFYLCASSISPDDITGGSRNTEAFFGQGTRLTVV.

J is TRBJ1-5 and V is TRBV6-5; 7 nucleotides agree with TRBD1. CDR1 and CDR2 from the germline V gene are MNHEY and SVGAGI. The CDR3 is made up of 14 amino acids. The V segment lost 6 bases and the J segment 3 bases; nucleotides outside the gene matches: 5. CDR3 region: CASRKGQFNQPQHF. The CDR3 nucleotides read TGTGCCAGCAGAAAGGGACAGTTCAATCAGCCCCAGCATTTT.

The chain recombines TRBV7-2 with TRBJ2-1; 8 bases fit TRBD2. Looked up from germline, CDR1 is SGHTA and CDR2 is FQGNSA. This CDR3 has 15 residues. The V segment lost 4 bases and the J segment 3 bases; nucleotides outside the gene matches: 5. The CDR3 reads CASSSRGAGYNEQFF. The CDR3 DNA is TGTGCCAGCAGCTCGCGGGGGGCAGGCTACAATGAGCAGTTCTTC.

V is TRBV7-2 and J is TRBJ2-5, with TRBD2 matching 10 bases. Trimming removed 2 bases from V and 4 bases from J; junction bases left unmatched: 4. Germline V gives CDR1 SGHTA, CDR2 FQGNSA. The CDR3 runs 15 residues. CDR3 amino acids: CASSLSASGGETQYF. For the CDR3, the DNA is TGTGCCAGCAGCTTAAGCGCTAGCGGGGGAGAGACCCAGTACTTC. The full variable domain, its missing parts supplied by reference TRBV7-2 and TRBJ2-5, is GAGVSQSPSNKVTEKGKDVELRCDPISGHTALYWYRQSLGQGLEFLIYFQGNSAPDKSGLPSDRFSAERTGGSVSTLTIQRTQQEDSAVYLCASSLSASGGETQYFGPGTRLLVL.